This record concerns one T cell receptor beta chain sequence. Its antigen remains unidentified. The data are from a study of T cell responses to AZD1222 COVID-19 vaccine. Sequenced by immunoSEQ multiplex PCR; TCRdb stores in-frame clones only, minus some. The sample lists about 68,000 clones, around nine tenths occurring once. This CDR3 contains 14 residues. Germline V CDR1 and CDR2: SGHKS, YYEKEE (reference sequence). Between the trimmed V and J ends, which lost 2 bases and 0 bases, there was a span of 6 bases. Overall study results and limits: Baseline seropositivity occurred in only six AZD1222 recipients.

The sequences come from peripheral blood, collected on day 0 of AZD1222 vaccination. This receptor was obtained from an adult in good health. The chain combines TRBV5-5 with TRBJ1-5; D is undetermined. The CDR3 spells CASSFGYSNQPQHF. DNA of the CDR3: TGTGCCAGCAGCTTCGGCTATAGCAATCAGCCCCAGCATTTT.